This TCR beta chain comes out of a study of cytotoxic CD8 clonotypes in ibrutinib-treated CLL. Looking at the study overall: Treatment had run for a median roughly eleven months, range 6 to 36, when response samples were taken. Findings of the study overall: Clonality was elevated at ibrutinib response and had returned toward baseline at progression.

The V gene lost 0 bases and the J gene lost 6 bases, with 8 bases spanning the gap. This CDR3 has 13 amino acids. Germline CDR1 reads LNHDA; CDR2 reads SQIVND (reference sequence). In the case of this clone: The antigen is undetermined.

The method was immunoSEQ multiplex PCR; TCRdb's version includes in-frame clones alone and lacks a portion of them. The sample includes about 45,000 clones, about 65% of them seen just once. The receptor's source is a human donor with chronic lymphocytic leukemia. The chain carries TRBV19 and TRBJ1-2; D remains ambiguous. Material: PBMCs, obtained after 24 months of ibrutinib treatment. Here the CDR3 reads CASSIDGQNGYTF. Written as DNA, the CDR3 is TGTGCCAGTAGTATAGATGGGCAGAATGGCTACACCTTC.